This is a list of T cell receptor beta chains from one sample in a study of cytomegalovirus exposure and HLA in healthy donors. Measured with immunoSEQ multiplex PCR; TCRdb has only the in-frame clones, and not every one. Of some 140,000 clones listed, 79% are singletons. Sequencing was performed on PBMCs. The receptors were sampled from a man aged 40-55 years in good health and CMV-seropositive. Each CDR3 is given with its conserved first and last residue. A D gene is named only where the DNA matches it firmly. Size is stated for part of the rows, as once, few or many counts, or as a class when the clone is expanded.

j_call d_call clone_size v_call cdr3_aa cdr3_nt
TRBJ2-3 NA NA TRBV10-2 CASSSSPFGPRDDTQYF TGCGCCAGCAGCTCAAGCCCTTTCGGGCCGAGGGATGATACGCAGTATTTT
TRBJ1-6 NA NA TRBV6-1 CASYDSNSPLHF TGTGCCAGCTACGACAGTAATTCACCCCTCCACTTT
TRBJ1-2 NA NA TRBV2 CASSYQDSPFYGYTF TGTGCCAGCAGTTATCAGGACAGCCCGTTCTATGGCTACACCTTC
TRBJ1-4 TRBD1 NA TRBV5-5 CASSRWGDRGNEKLFF TGTGCCAGCAGCCGGTGGGGTGACAGGGGCAATGAAAAACTGTTTTTT
TRBJ2-7 TRBD1 NA TRBV28 CASSLPGQLDEQYF TGTGCCAGCAGTTTACCGGGACAGCTTGACGAGCAGTACTTC
TRBJ2-7 NA few TRBV19 CATPPTRSSYEQYF TGTGCCACCCCCCCCACGAGGAGCTCCTACGAGCAGTACTTC
TRBJ2-5 NA NA TRBV25-1 CASSEPQARTQYF TGTGCCAGCAGTGAGCCTCAGGCCCGGACCCAGTACTTC
TRBJ2-7 TRBD1 NA TRBV5-5 CASTLTSDRGSEQYF TGTGCCAGCACCCTGACGTCAGACAGGGGGTCCGAGCAGTACTTC
TRBJ2-4 TRBD1 NA TRBV6-4 CASSESGGAGNIQYF TGTGCCAGCAGTGAATCAGGGGGCGCAGGAAACATTCAGTACTTC
TRBJ1-5 NA NA TRBV21-1 CASAPAGTGSNQPQHF TGTGCCAGCGCCCCGGCCGGGACAGGGAGCAATCAGCCCCAGCATTTT
TRBJ2-3 NA NA TRBV6-1 CASTLYRDSYYF TGTGCCAGCACCCTCTATAGGGACTCCTACTATTTT
TRBJ2-7 NA NA TRBV28 CASSFPRASYEQYF TGTGCCAGCAGTTTCCCCAGGGCATCCTACGAGCAGTACTTC
TRBJ1-1 TRBD1 NA TRBV19 CASSRRTGELDTFF TGTGCCAGTAGTAGACGGACAGGCGAACTCGATACTTTCTTT
TRBJ2-5 NA NA TRBV11-2 CASSFNELAQYF TGTGCCAGCAGCTTTAACGAATTAGCCCAGTACTTC
TRBJ2-3 NA NA TRBV7-3 CASSLGGYGISTDTQYF TGTGCCAGCAGCTTAGGGGGGTACGGGATTTCCACAGATACGCAGTATTTT
TRBJ2-7 TRBD2 NA TRBV2 CASSEGGGRFYEQYF TGTGCCAGCTCGGAGGGGGGCGGGAGGTTCTACGAGCAGTACTTC
TRBJ2-3 TRBD2 NA TRBV7-2 CASSSVAGNGDTQYF TGTGCCAGCAGCTCCGTAGCGGGAAACGGAGATACGCAGTATTTT
TRBJ2-7 TRBD1 NA TRBV6-5 CASRETGTLSYEQYF TGTGCCAGCAGAGAGACAGGGACCCTCTCCTACGAGCAGTACTTC
TRBJ2-7 NA NA TRBV6-5 CASNARDILYEQYF TGTGCCAGCAACGCAAGGGACATCCTCTACGAGCAGTACTTC
TRBJ1-5 TRBD1 NA TRBV10-1 CASISGGWNQPQHF TGCGCCAGCATTTCAGGGGGCTGGAATCAGCCCCAGCATTTT
TRBJ1-1 NA NA TRBV6-1 CASSEAEEGTEAFF TGTGCCAGCAGTGAAGCGGAGGAGGGCACTGAAGCTTTCTTT
TRBJ2-3 TRBD2 NA TRBV13 CASSLGLAEPDTQYF TGTGCCAGCAGCCTCGGACTAGCGGAGCCAGATACGCAGTATTTT
TRBJ2-1 NA NA TRBV15 CATSFGGGYNEQFF TGTGCCACCAGCTTCGGGGGAGGTTACAATGAGCAGTTCTTC
TRBJ1-2 TRBD1 NA TRBV5-1 CASSKEWGTDVGGYTF TGCGCCAGCAGCAAGGAATGGGGGACAGACGTTGGAGGCTACACCTTC
TRBJ2-2 TRBD1 NA TRBV25-1 CASSDPGTGEHGELFF TGTGCCAGCAGTGACCCCGGGACAGGGGAACACGGGGAGCTGTTTTTT
TRBJ2-1 TRBD2 few TRBV5-1 CASTQRDSLSSYNEQFF TGCGCCAGCACACAGCGGGACTCCCTAAGCTCCTACAATGAGCAGTTCTTC
TRBJ1-2 TRBD1 NA TRBV6-1 CAAPLGQGNYGYTF TGTGCCGCCCCGTTGGGACAGGGGAACTATGGCTACACCTTC
TRBJ2-1 NA once TRBV2 CASSVEYNEQFF TGTGCCAGCAGTGTGGAGTACAATGAGCAGTTCTTC
TRBJ2-7 TRBD2 NA TRBV5-1 CASSPLAGEVEQYF TGCGCCAGCAGCCCATTAGCGGGAGAGGTCGAGCAGTACTTC
TRBJ2-2 NA few TRBV14 CASRRRGTGGELFF TGTGCCAGCCGGAGGAGGGGCACAGGCGGGGAGCTGTTTTTT
TRBJ2-3 TRBD1 NA TRBV5-1 CASTDRVSDYSTDTQYF TGCGCCAGCACCGACAGGGTTTCCGACTATAGCACAGATACGCAGTATTTT
TRBJ2-1 NA once TRBV18 CASSPVLAGSSYNEQFF TGTGCCAGCTCACCGGTCCTAGCTGGGAGCTCCTACAATGAGCAGTTCTTC
TRBJ1-1 NA NA TRBV14 CASSPPFGGTEAFF TGTGCCAGCAGCCCCCCCTTTGGCGGCACTGAAGCTTTCTTT
TRBJ2-3 NA NA TRBV28 CASSGSGGFRDTQYF TGTGCCAGCAGTGGTAGCGGAGGATTCCGAGATACGCAGTATTTT
TRBJ1-2 NA NA TRBV29-1 CSVVEGSNYGYTF TGCAGCGTTGTGGAGGGATCCAACTATGGCTACACCTTC
TRBJ2-5 TRBD2 NA TRBV27 CASSLFSGDPPETQYF TGTGCCAGCAGTTTATTTAGCGGGGACCCCCCAGAGACCCAGTACTTC
TRBJ2-4 TRBD1 NA TRBV18 CASSPENRGPLAKNIQYF TGTGCCAGCTCACCGGAGAACAGGGGGCCCCTAGCCAAAAACATTCAGTACTTC
TRBJ1-2 TRBD1 NA TRBV14 CASSPRTGADLNYGYTF TGTGCCAGCAGCCCACGGACAGGGGCAGATCTTAACTATGGCTACACCTTC
TRBJ2-5 NA NA TRBV6-6 CASGQGRETQYF TGTGCCAGCGGGCAGGGCCGAGAGACCCAGTACTTC
TRBJ2-7 NA few TRBV29-1 CSVRPFQGPGSYEQYF TGCAGCGTTCGACCTTTTCAGGGGCCCGGCTCCTACGAGCAGTACTTC
TRBJ1-2 NA NA TRBV5-1 CASSPGGYAYGYTF TGCGCCAGCAGCCCGGGGGGGTATGCCTATGGCTACACCTTC
TRBJ1-4 NA NA TRBV2 CASSGGTREKLFF TGTGCCAGCAGTGGGGGGACAAGGGAAAAACTGTTTTTT
TRBJ2-4 TRBD1 NA TRBV4-1 CASSQEHRGDIQYF TGCGCCAGCAGCCAAGAGCACAGGGGAGACATTCAGTACTTC
TRBJ2-5 TRBD1 once TRBV28 CASSSGDRGRETQYF TGTGCCAGCAGTTCGGGGGACAGGGGAAGGGAGACCCAGTACTTC
TRBJ1-6 TRBD1 NA TRBV18 CASSSTQQGNSPLHF TGTGCCAGCTCATCAACACAACAGGGGAATTCACCCCTCCACTTT
TRBJ1-5 NA NA TRBV5-1 CASSLGGAGEGQPQHF TGCGCCAGCAGCTTGGGGGGCGCGGGGGAGGGTCAGCCCCAGCATTTT